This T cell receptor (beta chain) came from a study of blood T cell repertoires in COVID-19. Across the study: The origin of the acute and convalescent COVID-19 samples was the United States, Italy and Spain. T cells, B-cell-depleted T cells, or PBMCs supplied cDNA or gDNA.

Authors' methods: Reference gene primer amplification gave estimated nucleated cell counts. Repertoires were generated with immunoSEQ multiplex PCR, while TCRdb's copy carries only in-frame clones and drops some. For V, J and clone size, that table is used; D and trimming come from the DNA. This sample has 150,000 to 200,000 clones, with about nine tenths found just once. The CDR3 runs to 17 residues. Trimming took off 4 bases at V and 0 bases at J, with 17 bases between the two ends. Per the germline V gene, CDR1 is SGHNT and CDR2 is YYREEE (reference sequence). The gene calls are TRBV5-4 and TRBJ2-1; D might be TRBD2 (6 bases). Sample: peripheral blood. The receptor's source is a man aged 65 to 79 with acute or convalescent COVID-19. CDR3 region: CASSPNPGLRSYNEQFF. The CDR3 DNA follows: TGTGCCAGCAGCCCGAATCCGGGACTCCGCTCCTACAATGAGCAGTTCTTC.